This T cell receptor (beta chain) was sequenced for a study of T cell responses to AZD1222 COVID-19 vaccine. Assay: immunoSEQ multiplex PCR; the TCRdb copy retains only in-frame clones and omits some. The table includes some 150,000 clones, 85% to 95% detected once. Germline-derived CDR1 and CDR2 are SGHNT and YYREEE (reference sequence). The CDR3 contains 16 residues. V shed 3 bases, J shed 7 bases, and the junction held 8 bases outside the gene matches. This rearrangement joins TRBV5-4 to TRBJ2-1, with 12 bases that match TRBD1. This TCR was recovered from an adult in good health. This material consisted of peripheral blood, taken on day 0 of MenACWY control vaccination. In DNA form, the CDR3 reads TGTGCCAGCAGCTCCTCCGGGACAGGGGGCAAGAATGAGCAGTTCTTC. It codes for CASSSSGTGGKNEQFF. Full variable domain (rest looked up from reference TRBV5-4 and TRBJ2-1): ETGVTQSPTHLIKTRGQQVTLRCSSQSGHNTVSWYQQALGQGPQFIFQYYREEENGRGNFPPRFSGLQFPNYSSELNVNALELDDSALYLCASSSSGTGGKNEQFFGPGTRLTVL.